One T cell receptor (beta chain) is described in this entry. As yet, its antigen is unknown. The CDR3 contains 16 residues. Germline CDR1 and CDR2: MNHEY and SVGEGT. V shed 6 bases and J shed 4 bases, with 22 bases lying between them. This sample was taken from a study of T cell repertoires in cytomegalovirus infection. Background on the study: In public TCR beta signatures, there were indications of both CMV infection and matching HLA type. Whole-study results and caveats: It was HLA-C-restricted CMV-specific TCR beta clonotypes that dominated the response ex vivo. Totalled public TCR beta family frequency picked out people who carried CMV plus the relevant HLA.

In TCRdb, the reads were re-called with MiXCR into one record per CDR3 protein. Counted here are about 250,000 distinct CDR3 sequences, 15% to 20% occurring once; the ten biggest clones make up around 47%. This chain joins TRBV6-2 or TRBV6-3 and TRBJ2-7; D ambiguous. Sequenced sample: CD8+ T cells from PBMCs. The TCR was taken from a human donor in good health (CMV status not recorded). Some clones in this sample may be carry-over from other donors' samples. The CDR3 region is CASSLWAPEEAYEQYF. The CDR3 bases are TGTGCCAGCAGCCTTTGGGCTCCTGAGGAAGCATACGAGCAGTACTTC.